This TCR beta chain was observed in a study of regulatory T cells in long-lasting Graves disease. With 3 bases removed from V and 7 bases from J, the gap between germline ends came to 10 bases. The CDR3 length is 13 residues. The V gene's germline CDR1 is SNHLY and CDR2 FYNNEI. The time point: newly diagnosed GD, antithyroid drugs for less than 3 months. There was RNA extracted from PBMCs, and the TCR library was made from it. Graves' disease diagnoses followed American Thyroid Association guidelines. With EDTA tubes as the receptacles, 7 to 9 milliliters of peripheral blood were drawn. With iRepertoire HTBI primers and Arm-PCR of CDR3 regions, TCR beta libraries were built. In the original workflow: Across the samples, identification revealed about 62 TRBV and over 12 TRBJ segments. TCRdb ran MiXCR on the multiplex PCR reads and lists one entry per CDR3 protein. For this entry, the V and J calls and clone size follow TCRdb and not the study's own pipeline. The sample shows approximately 540,000 distinct CDR3 sequences, 12% of them seen only once.

The same sample was also studied in work on T cells in Graves' hyperthyroidism and ophthalmopathy. That investigation notes: Classification by a 13 V-J model distinguished ophthalmopathy from stable hyperthyroidism.

The clonotype was recovered from a woman aged 25 to 45 with Graves disease. Specimen: peripheral blood mononuclear cells (PBMCs), collected at new diagnosis, from a patient treated with antithyroid drugs. This chain connects TRBV2 to TRBJ1-5; D ambiguous. The CDR3 reads CASSDLERQPQHF. The CDR3 coding sequence is TGTGCCAGCAGTGATCTTGAGCGGCAGCCCCAGCATTTT. Full variable domain (rest looked up from reference TRBV2 and TRBJ1-5): EPEVTQTPSHQVTQMGQEVILRCVPISNHLYFYWYRQILGQKVEFLVSFYNNEISEKSEIFDDQFSVERPDGSNFTLKIRSTKLEDSAMYFCASSDLERQPQHFGDGTRLSIL.